This TCR beta chain derives from a study of cytomegalovirus exposure and HLA in healthy donors. Study-wide results and limits: Later analysis associated a missense DCLRE1C variant with TCR beta V- and J-gene trimming. Under in vitro conditions, a few CMV-associated chains were confirmed as specific for CMV antigens. Most TCRs appeared rarely, but some public TCRs recurred in many donors.

A remark on this clone: Antigen: not known.

This CDR3 region has 13 residues. Losses at the gene ends were 4 bases for V and 7 bases for J; bases not matched to a gene: 2. The germline V gene encodes CDR1 SGHTA and CDR2 FQGTGA. This PCR relied on a set of 60 Vbeta primers and 13 Jbeta primers. Profiled with immunoSEQ multiplex PCR; TCRdb holds only in-frame clones, not every one. The data hold 100,000 to 150,000 clones, with approximately 80% observed a single time. Input material: PBMCs. This clonotype was obtained from a man in his forties in good health and CMV-seronegative. This chain uses TRBV7-3 with TRBJ1-5; TRBD1 matches 9 bases. This CDR3 is CASSSGTGQPQHF. The CDR3 nucleotides read TGTGCCAGCAGCTCCGGGACAGGGCAGCCCCAGCATTTT.